The sequence of this T cell receptor beta chain was determined in a study of a mutant IDH1 vaccine in newly diagnosed glioma. Study background: Those enrolled had earlier been treated with radiotherapy, temozolomide, or both, mostly both.

The V end lost 4 bases, the J end lost 1 base, and 19 bases lay between the germline ends. This CDR3 comprises 18 residues. Per the germline V gene, CDR1 is KGHSH and CDR2 is LQKENI. Time point of the sample: baseline, week 1 (first vaccination visit). Stated treatment: pre-vaccination baseline after standard-of-care therapy. Broader study findings: Pseudoprogression seemed unrelated to changes in top peripheral T cell clonotypes.

Repertoires were generated with immunoSEQ multiplex PCR, while TCRdb's copy carries only in-frame clones and drops some. The sample shows about 34,000 clones, over 60% of them seen only once. Comments on this clone: Its antigen is not identified.

This clonotype was sampled from a man in his fifties with glioma. Some clones in this sample may be carry-over from other donors' samples. The specimen was peripheral blood mononuclear cells (PBMCs), collected from a glioma patient treated with radiotherapy, temozolomide or both. The V call is TRBV18, the J call TRBJ2-2, with D maybe TRBD1 (6 bases). The CDR3 bases are TGTGCCAGCTCACGCTCCCGAACAGGGACATTGAACACCGGGGAGCTGTTTTTT. Amino acid sequence: CASSRSRTGTLNTGELFF.